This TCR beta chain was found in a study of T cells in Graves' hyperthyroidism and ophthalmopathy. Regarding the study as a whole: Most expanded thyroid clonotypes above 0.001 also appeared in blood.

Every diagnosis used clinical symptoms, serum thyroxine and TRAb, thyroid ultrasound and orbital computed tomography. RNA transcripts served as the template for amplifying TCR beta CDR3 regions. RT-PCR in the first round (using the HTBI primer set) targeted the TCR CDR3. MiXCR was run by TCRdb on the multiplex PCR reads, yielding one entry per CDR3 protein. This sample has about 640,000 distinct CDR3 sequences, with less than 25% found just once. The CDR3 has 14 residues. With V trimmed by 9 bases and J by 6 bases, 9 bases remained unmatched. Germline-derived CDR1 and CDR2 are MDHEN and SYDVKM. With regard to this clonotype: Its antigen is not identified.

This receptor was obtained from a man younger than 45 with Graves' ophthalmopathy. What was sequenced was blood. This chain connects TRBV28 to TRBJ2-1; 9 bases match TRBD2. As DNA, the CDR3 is TGTGCCAGTACGGGCGGGAGGGCCCTCAATGAGCAGTTCTTC. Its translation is CASTGGRALNEQFF.